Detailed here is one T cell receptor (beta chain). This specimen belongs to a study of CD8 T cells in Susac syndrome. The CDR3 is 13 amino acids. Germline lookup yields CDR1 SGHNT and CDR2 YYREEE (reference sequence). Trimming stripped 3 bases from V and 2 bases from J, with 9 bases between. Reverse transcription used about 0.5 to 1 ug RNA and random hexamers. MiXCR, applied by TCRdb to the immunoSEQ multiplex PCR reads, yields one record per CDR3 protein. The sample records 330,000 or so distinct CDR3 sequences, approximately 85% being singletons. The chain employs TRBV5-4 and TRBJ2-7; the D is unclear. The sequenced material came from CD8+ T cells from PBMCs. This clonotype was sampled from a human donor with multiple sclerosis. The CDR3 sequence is CASSYGEAYEQYF. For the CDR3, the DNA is TGTGCCAGCAGCTACGGAGAGGCCTACGAGCAGTACTTC.